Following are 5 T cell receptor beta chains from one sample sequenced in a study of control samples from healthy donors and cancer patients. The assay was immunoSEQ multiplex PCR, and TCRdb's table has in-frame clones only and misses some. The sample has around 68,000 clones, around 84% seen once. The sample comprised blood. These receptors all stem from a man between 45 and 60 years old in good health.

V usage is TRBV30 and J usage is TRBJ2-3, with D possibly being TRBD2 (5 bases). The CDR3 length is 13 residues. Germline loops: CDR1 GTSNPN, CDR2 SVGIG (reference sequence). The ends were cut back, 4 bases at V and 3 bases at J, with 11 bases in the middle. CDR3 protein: CAWTEGWTDTQYF. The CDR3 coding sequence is TGTGCCTGGACTGAGGGTTGGACAGATACGCAGTATTTT.

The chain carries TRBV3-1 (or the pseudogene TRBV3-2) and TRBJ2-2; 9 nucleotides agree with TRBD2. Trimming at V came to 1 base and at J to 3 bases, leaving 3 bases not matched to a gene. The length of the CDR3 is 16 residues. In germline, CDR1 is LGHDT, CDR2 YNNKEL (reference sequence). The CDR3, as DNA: TGTGCCAGCAGCCAAGTTAGCGGGAGTTACACCGGGGAGCTGTTTTTT. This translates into CASSQVSGSYTGELFF.

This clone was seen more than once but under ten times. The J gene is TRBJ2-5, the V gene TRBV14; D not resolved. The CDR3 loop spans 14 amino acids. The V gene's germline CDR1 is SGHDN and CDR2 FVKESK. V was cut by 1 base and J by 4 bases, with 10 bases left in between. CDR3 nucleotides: TGTGCCAGCAGCCAAGGGGCGCGCTCAGAGACCCAGTACTTC. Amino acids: CASSQGARSETQYF. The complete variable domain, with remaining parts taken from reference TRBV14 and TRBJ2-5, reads EAGVTQFPSHSVIEKGQTVTLRCDPISGHDNLYWYRRVMGKEIKFLLHFVKESKQDESGMPNNRFLAERTGGTYSTLKVQPAELEDSGVYFCASSQGARSETQYFGPGTRLLVL.

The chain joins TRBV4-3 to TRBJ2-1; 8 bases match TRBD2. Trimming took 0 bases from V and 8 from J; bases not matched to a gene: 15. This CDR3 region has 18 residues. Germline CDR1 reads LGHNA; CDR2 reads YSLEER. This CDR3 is CASSQDETSGLYGDEQFF. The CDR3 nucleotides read TGCGCCAGCAGCCAAGATGAAACTAGCGGACTTTACGGGGATGAGCAGTTCTTC.

In nucleotides, the CDR3 is TGCAGTGCTAGTCGGGCGGGCAATGAGCAGTTCTTC. This sequence encodes CSASRAGNEQFF. The chain recombines TRBV20-1 with TRBJ2-1; D possibly corresponds to TRBD2 (5 bases). The CDR3 consists of 12 residues. V was cut by 3 bases and J by 6 bases, with 9 bases left in between. CDR1 is DFQATT, CDR2 SNEGSKA, per germline (reference sequence).